One and the same sample provided the 22 T cell receptor beta chains below, sequenced in a study of blood T cell repertoires in COVID-19. Generated by immunoSEQ multiplex PCR, the TCRdb table keeps only in-frame clones and is missing some. Found here are 55,000 to 80,000 clones, around 82% of them singletons; the top ten hold about 5%. The sequenced sample was peripheral blood. Receptors originate from a man between 45 and 60 years old with active COVID-19.

This chain joins TRBV11-3 and TRBJ2-3; no firm D call. The CDR3 extends over 14 amino acids. V lost 5 bases and J 0 bases, leaving 9 bases between the germline ends. From germline, CDR1 is SGHNT and CDR2 YENEEA. CDR3 protein: CASSRRTSTDTQYF. The CDR3 DNA reads TGTGCCAGCAGCCGGAGAACTAGCACAGATACGCAGTATTTT.

The gene calls are TRBV4-1 and TRBJ2-5; D is perhaps TRBD1 (6 bases). In germline, CDR1 is MGHRA, CDR2 YSYEKL. V gave up 1 base and J gave up 4 bases, with 13 bases separating them. This CDR3 region has 15 residues. The CDR3 reads CASSQGIEGVETQYF. Here the CDR3 DNA reads TGCGCCAGCAGCCAAGGGATTGAGGGGGTAGAGACCCAGTACTTC.

The chain carries TRBV24-1 and TRBJ2-3, with D maybe TRBD1 (6 bases). With 3 bases removed from V and 7 bases from J, the gap between germline ends came to 16 bases. The CDR3 extends over 15 amino acids. Per germline, CDR1 KGHDR and CDR2 SFDVKD. Here the CDR3 DNA reads TGTGCCACCAGTGATGCCCGCAAACAGGGCTATACGCAGTATTTT. This translates into CATSDARKQGYTQYF.

This chain links TRBV12-3 or TRBV12-4 with TRBJ2-3; 8 nucleotides line up with TRBD1. This CDR3 is 13 amino acids long. V lost 5 bases to trimming and J lost 5 bases; unmatched junction nucleotides: 3. The CDR3 DNA sequence: TGTGCCAGCAGTCAGGGGGCGGGAGATACGCAGTATTTT. It translates to CASSQGAGDTQYF.

J is TRBJ1-5 and V is TRBV20-1; 10 nucleotides line up with TRBD1. Unmatched junction bases numbered 6, after V lost 3 bases and J lost 1 base. The V gene's germline CDR1 is DFQATT and CDR2 SNEGSKA (reference sequence). The CDR3 runs 16 residues. CDR3 loop: CSASRQGAWSNQPQHF. As DNA, the CDR3 is TGCAGTGCTAGTCGACAGGGGGCTTGGAGCAATCAGCCCCAGCATTTT.

In nucleotides, the CDR3 is TGTGCCAGCTCAACGGCCCCGCCGGGGGAGGGCAATCAGCCCCAGCATTTT. It encodes CASSTAPPGEGNQPQHF. The rearrangement uses TRBV18 and TRBJ1-5; D perhaps matches TRBD1 (5 bases). The CDR3 length is 17 residues. CDR1 is KGHSH, CDR2 LQKENI, per germline. Trimming removed 5 bases from V and 2 bases from J, with 19 bases in between.

V usage is TRBV7-3 and J usage is TRBJ2-7; D is perhaps TRBD2 (7 bases). Germline V gene sequence: CDR1 SGHTA, CDR2 FQGTGA. Trimming took off 5 bases at V and 4 bases at J, with 18 bases between the two ends. The CDR3 sequence is 15 residues long. The CDR3 DNA reads TGTGCCAGCAGCCCCTTGGCGGGGGCTGGATACGAGCAGTACTTC. Residues: CASSPLAGAGYEQYF. Supplemented by reference TRBV7-3 and TRBJ2-7, the full variable domain reads GAGVSQTPSNKVTEKGKYVELRCDPISGHTALYWYRQSLGQGPEFLIYFQGTGAADDSGLPNDRFFAVRPEGSVSTLKIQRTERGDSAVYLCASSPLAGAGYEQYFGPGTRLTVT.

V gene TRBV18 combines with J gene TRBJ1-1; TRBD1 aligns across 9 bases. The ends lost 3 bases at V and 2 bases at J; junction bases unmatched: 4. Germline V lookup: CDR1 KGHSH, CDR2 LQKENI. The CDR3 spans 15 residues. The CDR3 DNA reads as TGTGCCAGCTCACCGGACAGGGGAGGAAACACTGAAGCTTTCTTT. This gives the protein CASSPDRGGNTEAFF.

The chain uses TRBV19 and TRBJ2-5; a weak D match, TRBD1 (8 bases). Germline values: CDR1 LNHDA, CDR2 SQIVND (reference sequence). The CDR3 is 17 amino acids. Trimming left V 4 bases short and J 0 bases short, with 18 bases between. This chain's CDR3 is CASSKGGTGLDQETQYF. CDR3 nucleotides: TGTGCCAGTAGTAAGGGGGGGACAGGACTAGACCAAGAGACCCAGTACTTC.

V gene TRBV19 combines with J gene TRBJ2-1; TRBD2 aligns across 13 bases. CDR3 length equals 15 residues. Per germline, CDR1 LNHDA and CDR2 SQIVND (reference sequence). After removal of 5 bases from V and 9 bases from J, the junction contained 7 bases not matched to a gene. The CDR3 is CASSFGLAGVVEQFF. In DNA, the CDR3 is TGTGCCAGTAGTTTTGGACTAGCGGGAGTCGTTGAGCAGTTCTTC.

V and J are TRBV5-6 and TRBJ2-1, with TRBD2 matching over 9 bases. CDR1 and CDR2 (germline): SGHDT, YYEEEE. The CDR3 loop spans 16 amino acids. With 0 bases clipped from V and 2 bases from J, the junction kept 3 bases outside the gene matches. The CDR3 is CASSLASSGAYNEQFF. The CDR3 nucleotides read TGTGCCAGCAGCTTGGCATCTAGCGGGGCCTACAATGAGCAGTTCTTC.

The chain recombines TRBV7-2 with TRBJ2-1; the match to TRBD2 covers 9 bases. Trimming took 1 base from V and 8 from J; bases not matched to a gene: 6. The CDR3 consists of 15 residues. Looked up from germline, CDR1 is SGHTA and CDR2 is FQGNSA. CDR3: CASSLEAGGGHEQFF. CDR3 sequence (DNA): TGTGCCAGCAGCTTAGAGGCGGGGGGGGGCCATGAGCAGTTCTTC.

The chain uses TRBV7-7 and TRBJ2-3; weak D call: TRBD2 (6 bases). The germline V gene has CDR1 SSHAT and CDR2 FNYEAQ (reference sequence). V was clipped by 0 bases and J by 2 bases, with 9 bases between them. This CDR3 is 15 amino acids long. CDR3 coding DNA: TGTGCCAGCAGCTTAGCGGGAGGCCCCACAGATACGCAGTATTTT. Its protein product is CASSLAGGPTDTQYF.

V and J are TRBV19 and TRBJ2-3; D may be TRBD2 (6 bases). Trimming took off 7 bases at V and 4 bases at J, with 15 bases between the two ends. There are 14 residues in the CDR3. Germline values: CDR1 LNHDA, CDR2 SQIVND (reference sequence). CDR3 in DNA: TGTGCCAGTATGCGGTCTAGCGAAGCAGATACGCAGTATTTT. As protein: CASMRSSEADTQYF.

This clone was recorded once. V gene TRBV27 combines with J gene TRBJ1-2; the D is unclear. This CDR3 comprises 12 residues. V dropped 5 bases and J dropped 8 bases, with 12 bases sitting between them. The germline gives CDR1 MNHEY, CDR2 SMNVEV (reference sequence). The CDR3, as DNA: TGTGCCAGCAGTACTCGGACGGGGGGCTACACCTTC. Amino acid sequence: CASSTRTGGYTF.

The chain couples TRBV5-6 to TRBJ2-7; 8 bases align to TRBD1. Per the germline V gene, CDR1 is SGHDT and CDR2 is YYEEEE. CDR3 length equals 16 residues. J was trimmed by 0 bases and V by 1 base; bases with no gene match: 6. As DNA, the CDR3 is TGTGCCAGCAGCTTGCTCAGGGGGCTTCGCTCCTACGAGCAGTACTTC. It translates to CASSLLRGLRSYEQYF.

This chain connects TRBV7-9 to TRBJ1-2; 8 nucleotides align to TRBD1. Trimming took 1 base from V and 8 from J; bases not matched to a gene: 3. CDR3 length equals 13 residues. Per germline, CDR1 SEHNR and CDR2 FQNEAQ (reference sequence). The CDR3 here is CASSLGTGRGYTF. The CDR3 bases are TGTGCCAGCAGCTTAGGGACAGGGCGAGGCTACACCTTC.

V and J are TRBV7-2 and TRBJ2-3; TRBD2 might be the D (6 bases). Trimming pared 5 bases from V and 6 bases from J, leaving 18 bases between. The CDR3 covers 15 residues. Germline loops: CDR1 SGHTA, CDR2 FQGNSA. The CDR3 sequence: CASSPPRGLRDTQYF. The CDR3 region has the DNA TGTGCCAGCAGCCCGCCGAGGGGACTGAGGGATACGCAGTATTTT.

This chain joins TRBV7-9 and TRBJ2-1, with D possibly being TRBD1 (5 bases). Trimming stripped 5 bases from V and 8 bases from J, with 13 bases between. Germline assignment: CDR1 SEHNR and CDR2 FQNEAQ (reference sequence). There are 13 residues in the CDR3. DNA for the CDR3: TGTGCCAGCAGCCCAGACAGTATCCATGAGCAGTTCTTC. Amino acids: CASSPDSIHEQFF.

This clone appeared a single time. The chain couples TRBV29-1 to TRBJ2-7; no clear D gene. This CDR3 has 14 residues. V shed 1 base and J shed 2 bases, with 12 bases lying between them. Germline CDR1 reads SQVTM; CDR2 reads ANQGSEA. Written as DNA, the CDR3 is TGCAGCGTTGAAGGGGCCAGGTTACCCTACGAGCAGTACTTC. It is translated as CSVEGARLPYEQYF.

The CDR3, as DNA: TGTGCCAGTAGTATAGGGTCAGGGGTATCAACCGGGGAGCTGTTTTTT. It encodes CASSIGSGVSTGELFF. The genes are TRBV19 and TRBJ2-2; maybe TRBD1 (6 bases). The CDR3 extends over 16 amino acids. Germline CDR1 is LNHDA and CDR2 is SQIVND (reference sequence). The V gene lost 1 base and the J gene lost 5 bases, with 14 bases spanning the gap.

This clone was counted a single time. The chain combines TRBV15 with TRBJ1-4; D possibly corresponds to TRBD1 (6 bases). Germline assignment: CDR1 LNHNV and CDR2 YYDKDF (reference sequence). V lost 1 base to trimming and J lost 6 bases, with 15 bases between them. The CDR3 length is 16 residues. CDR3 sequence reads: CATSRGNRAGDEKLFF. In nucleotides, the CDR3 is TGTGCCACCAGCAGAGGCAACAGGGCGGGGGATGAAAAACTGTTTTTT.